This entry lists 12 T cell receptor beta chains sequenced from one sample in a study of blood T cell repertoires in COVID-19. Generated by immunoSEQ multiplex PCR, the TCRdb table keeps only in-frame clones and is missing some. This repertoire shows roughly 230,000 clones, around 83% found once; its top ten account for about 0.91%. Sequencing input: peripheral blood. These receptor sequences come from a man in his forties with acute or convalescent COVID-19.

The chain recombines TRBV2 with TRBJ2-7, with TRBD1 matching over 7 bases. Per germline, CDR1 SNHLY and CDR2 FYNNEI. The CDR3 has 14 amino acids. Trimming removed 5 bases from V and 4 bases from J; junction bases left unmatched: 8. CDR3 bases: TGTGCCAGCAGTCTACAGGGGAGCGGATACGAGCAGTACTTC. Translating it yields CASSLQGSGYEQYF. The complete variable domain, with remaining parts taken from reference TRBV2 and TRBJ2-7, reads EPEVTQTPSHQVTQMGQEVILRCVPISNHLYFYWYRQILGQKVEFLVSFYNNEISEKSEIFDDQFSVERPDGSNFTLKIRSTKLEDSAMYFCASSLQGSGYEQYFGPGTRLTVT.

This chain joins TRBV5-5 and TRBJ1-6, with D possibly TRBD1 on 6 matching bases. The CDR3 sequence is 19 residues long. V was pared by 1 base and J by 0 bases, with 17 bases between. CDR1 is SGHKS and CDR2 is YYEKEE in the germline V gene (reference sequence). The CDR3 nucleotides are TGTGCCAGCAGCTTGATTGGGACAACGGGCCCCTCCTATAATTCACCCCTCCACTTT. Its protein is CASSLIGTTGPSYNSPLHF.

The chain joins TRBV24-1 to TRBJ2-2, with 9 bases aligning to TRBD1. V gave up 4 bases and J gave up 6 bases; unmatched junction bases: 8. CDR3 length: 16 amino acids. Germline lookup yields CDR1 KGHDR and CDR2 SFDVKD. The CDR3: CATSDPSTGGPGELFF. CDR3 nucleotides: TGTGCCACCAGTGACCCCTCGACAGGGGGACCCGGGGAGCTGTTTTTT.

The V and J genes are TRBV6-6 and TRBJ2-7; weak D call: TRBD2 (6 bases). Germline V gene sequence: CDR1 MNHNY, CDR2 SVGAGI (reference sequence). V was cut by 5 bases and J by 2 bases, with 10 bases left in between. CDR3 length: 13 residues. The CDR3 sequence is CASSRTGAYEQYF. The CDR3 DNA is TGTGCCAGCAGTAGGACGGGAGCCTACGAGCAGTACTTC.

This clone showed up just a few times. V and J are TRBV9 and TRBJ2-2; D remains unclear. CDR1 is SGDLS, CDR2 YYNGEE, per germline. The CDR3 contains 15 residues. The V gene lost 4 bases and the J gene lost 4 bases, with 14 bases spanning the gap. The CDR3 loop is CASSPRLEGTGELFF. CDR3 DNA sequence: TGTGCCAGCAGCCCCCGTCTAGAAGGCACCGGGGAGCTGTTTTTT.

In its sample, this clone was seen a few times. The chain links TRBV7-2 to TRBJ1-4; D is unresolved. The CDR3 covers 16 residues. The germline V and J ends were trimmed by 2 bases and 8 bases, with 18 bases remaining between them. The germline CDR1 and CDR2 sequences are SGHTA and FQGNSA. The CDR3 spells CASSLWATSGGEKLFF. The CDR3 DNA reads as TGTGCCAGCAGCTTATGGGCTACCTCGGGAGGGGAAAAACTGTTTTTT.

The V and J genes are TRBV19 and TRBJ1-1; D possibly corresponds to TRBD1 (5 bases). CDR1 is LNHDA and CDR2 is SQIVND in the germline V gene (reference sequence). This CDR3 is 14 amino acids long. V shed 3 bases and J shed 4 bases, with 12 bases lying between them. Written as DNA, the CDR3 is TGTGCCAGTAGTATGGCCAGGGCTAGCACTGAAGCTTTCTTT. Translated: CASSMARASTEAFF.

The rearrangement uses TRBV25-1 and TRBJ2-3; TRBD2 matches at 8 bases. The CDR3 sequence is 14 residues long. Germline assignment: CDR1 MGHDK and CDR2 SYGVNS. V shed 3 bases and J 4 bases; nucleotides not matched to a gene: 3. In DNA form, the CDR3 reads TGTGCCAGCAGTGATCCGGGGGGGCCAGATACGCAGTATTTT. It codes for CASSDPGGPDTQYF.

This chain joins TRBV12-5 and TRBJ2-6, with a possible D match to TRBD2 (6 bases). CDR1 and CDR2 (germline): LGHNT, FRNRAP. Trimming removed 5 bases from V and 13 bases from J, with 12 bases in between. The CDR3 covers 12 residues. CDR3 sequence: CASGIPGVVLTF. In DNA form, the CDR3 reads TGTGCTAGTGGTATCCCGGGGGTAGTCCTGACTTTC.

The CDR3 bases are TGTGCCAGCAGGAATAGCGGGGGGGGCTACGAGCAGTACTTC. It codes for CASRNSGGGYEQYF. V gene TRBV28 combines with J gene TRBJ2-7; 11 bases fit TRBD2. The CDR3 sequence is 14 residues long. Germline loops: CDR1 MDHEN, CDR2 SYDVKM. Losses at the gene ends were 6 bases for V and 3 bases for J; bases not matched to a gene: 4.

This clone was found once. The V and J genes are TRBV3-1 (or the pseudogene TRBV3-2) and TRBJ2-5; TRBD1 agrees at 9 bases. Germline V gene lookup returns CDR1 LGHDT and CDR2 YNNKEL (reference sequence). This CDR3 comprises 15 residues. V lost 3 bases, J lost 5 bases, and 7 bases stayed unmatched. The CDR3 nucleotides are TGTGCCAGCAGCCATGGGACAGGGCAGAGGGAGACCCAGTACTTC. This translates into CASSHGTGQRETQYF.

The rearrangement uses TRBV5-6 and TRBJ1-2; D not resolved. Between the trimmed V and J ends, which lost 4 bases and 4 bases, there was a span of 14 bases. The CDR3 is made up of 14 amino acids. CDR1 SGHDT and CDR2 YYEEEE come from the germline V gene. CDR3 nucleotides: TGTGCCAGCAGCCTCCCTATGGAGGGCTATGGCTACACCTTC. This sequence encodes CASSLPMEGYGYTF.